This record looks at one T cell receptor beta chain sequence and its context. TCRdb's table, derived via immunoSEQ multiplex PCR, lists solely in-frame clones and lacks some. The table records roughly 100,000 clones, around 89% of them present only once. This sample is drawn from a study of control samples from healthy donors and cancer patients. Trimming shortened V by 0 bases and J by 1 base, and 11 bases separated the two germline ends. Germline CDR1 is MGHRA and CDR2 is YSYEKL. This CDR3 contains 16 residues. The clonotype comes from a man aged 55 to 70 with lung cancer. The chain joins TRBV4-1 to TRBJ2-3, with D perhaps matching TRBD2 (6 bases). Sequencing input: PBMCs. This CDR3 reads CASSQDMGGGTDTQYF. CDR3 sequence (DNA): TGCGCCAGCAGCCAAGATATGGGCGGGGGCACAGATACGCAGTATTTT.